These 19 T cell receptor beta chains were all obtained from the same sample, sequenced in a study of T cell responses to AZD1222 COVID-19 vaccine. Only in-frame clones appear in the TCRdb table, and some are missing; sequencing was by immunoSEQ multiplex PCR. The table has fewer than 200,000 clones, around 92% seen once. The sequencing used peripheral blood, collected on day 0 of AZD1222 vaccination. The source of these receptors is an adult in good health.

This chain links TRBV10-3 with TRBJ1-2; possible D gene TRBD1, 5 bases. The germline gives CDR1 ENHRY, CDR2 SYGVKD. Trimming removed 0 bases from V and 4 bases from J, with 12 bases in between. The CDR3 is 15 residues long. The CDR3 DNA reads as TGTGCCATCAGTGAGTCGAGTGGGCAGGGCTATGGCTACACCTTC. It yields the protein CAISESSGQGYGYTF.

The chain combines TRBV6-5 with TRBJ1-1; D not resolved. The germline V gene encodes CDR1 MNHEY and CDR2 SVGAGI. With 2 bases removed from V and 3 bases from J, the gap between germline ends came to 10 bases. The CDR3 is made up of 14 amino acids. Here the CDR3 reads CASSYIGLDTEAFF. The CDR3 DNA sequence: TGTGCCAGCAGTTACATCGGCTTGGACACTGAAGCTTTCTTT.

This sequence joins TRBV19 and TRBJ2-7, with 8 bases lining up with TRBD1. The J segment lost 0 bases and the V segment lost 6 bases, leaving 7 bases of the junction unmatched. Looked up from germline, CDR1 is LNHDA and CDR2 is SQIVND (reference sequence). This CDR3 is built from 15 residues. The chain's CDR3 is CASSDGTGASYEQYF. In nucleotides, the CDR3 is TGTGCCAGTAGCGACGGGACAGGAGCCTCCTACGAGCAGTACTTC.

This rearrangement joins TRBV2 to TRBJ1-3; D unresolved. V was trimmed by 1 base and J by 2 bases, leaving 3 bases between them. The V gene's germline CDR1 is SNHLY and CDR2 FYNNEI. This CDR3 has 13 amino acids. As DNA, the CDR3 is TGTGCCAGCAGTGAAGGGGCTGGAAACACCATATATTTT. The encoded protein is CASSEGAGNTIYF.

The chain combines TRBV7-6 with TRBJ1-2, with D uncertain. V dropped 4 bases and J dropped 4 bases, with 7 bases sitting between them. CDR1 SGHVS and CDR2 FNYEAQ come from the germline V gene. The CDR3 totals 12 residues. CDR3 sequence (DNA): TGTGCCAGCAGCTCAGACTCCTATGGCTACACCTTC. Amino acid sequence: CASSSDSYGYTF.

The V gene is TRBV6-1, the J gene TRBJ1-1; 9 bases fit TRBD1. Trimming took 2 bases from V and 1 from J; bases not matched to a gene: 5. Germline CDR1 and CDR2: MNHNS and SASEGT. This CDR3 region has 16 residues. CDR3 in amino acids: CASSERGDRANTEAFF. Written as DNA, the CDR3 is TGTGCCAGCAGTGAAAGGGGGGACAGGGCGAACACTGAAGCTTTCTTT.

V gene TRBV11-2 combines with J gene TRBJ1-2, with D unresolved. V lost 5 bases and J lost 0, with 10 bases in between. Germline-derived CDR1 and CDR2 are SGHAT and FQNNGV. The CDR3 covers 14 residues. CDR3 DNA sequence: TGTGCCAGCAGCCAGAATACAGCTAACTATGGCTACACCTTC. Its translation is CASSQNTANYGYTF.

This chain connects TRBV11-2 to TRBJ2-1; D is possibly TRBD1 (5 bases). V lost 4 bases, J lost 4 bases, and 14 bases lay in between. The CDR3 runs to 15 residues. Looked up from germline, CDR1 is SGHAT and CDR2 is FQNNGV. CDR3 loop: CASSWSEGVYNEQFF. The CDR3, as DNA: TGTGCCAGCAGCTGGAGTGAAGGGGTTTACAATGAGCAGTTCTTC.

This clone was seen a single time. The CDR3 bases are TGTGCCAGCAGCCTACCGCAGGGTTTTGGGGAGACCCAGTACTTC. Encoded protein: CASSLPQGFGETQYF. J is TRBJ2-5 and V is TRBV5-4, with D possibly matching TRBD1 (5 bases). CDR3 length: 15 amino acids. In germline, CDR1 is SGHNT, CDR2 YYREEE (reference sequence). Trimming took off 4 bases at V and 5 bases at J, with 18 bases between the two ends.

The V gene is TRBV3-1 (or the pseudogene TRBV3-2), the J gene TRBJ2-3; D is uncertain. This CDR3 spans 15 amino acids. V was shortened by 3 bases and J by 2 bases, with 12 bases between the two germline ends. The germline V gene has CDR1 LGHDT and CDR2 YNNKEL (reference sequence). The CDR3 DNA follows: TGTGCCAGCAGCCATGGGTCAACCTCCACAGATACGCAGTATTTT. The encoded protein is CASSHGSTSTDTQYF.

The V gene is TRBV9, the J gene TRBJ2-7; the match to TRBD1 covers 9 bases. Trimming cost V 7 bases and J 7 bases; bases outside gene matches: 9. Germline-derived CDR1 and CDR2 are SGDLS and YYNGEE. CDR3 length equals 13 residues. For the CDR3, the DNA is TGTGCCAGCTCCCCGGGACAGGGTGATGAGCAGTACTTC. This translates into CASSPGQGDEQYF.

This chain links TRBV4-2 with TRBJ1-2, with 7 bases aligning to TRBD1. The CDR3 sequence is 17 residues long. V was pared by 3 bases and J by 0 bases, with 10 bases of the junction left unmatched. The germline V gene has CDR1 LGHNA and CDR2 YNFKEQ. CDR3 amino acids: CASSHHSTGASNYGYTF. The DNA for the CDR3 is TGTGCCAGCAGCCACCACTCCACAGGGGCTTCTAACTATGGCTACACCTTC.

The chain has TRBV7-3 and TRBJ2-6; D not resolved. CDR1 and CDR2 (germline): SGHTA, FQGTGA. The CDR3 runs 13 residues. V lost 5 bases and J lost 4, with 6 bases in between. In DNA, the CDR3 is TGTGCCAGCAGCCCTCAAGGGGCCAACGTCCTGACTTTC. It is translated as CASSPQGANVLTF.

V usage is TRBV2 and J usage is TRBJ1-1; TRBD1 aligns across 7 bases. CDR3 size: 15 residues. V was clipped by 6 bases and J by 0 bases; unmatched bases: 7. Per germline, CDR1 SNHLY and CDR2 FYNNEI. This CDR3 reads CASRGNRGLNTEAFF. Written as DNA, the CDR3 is TGTGCCAGCAGGGGAAACAGGGGCCTGAACACTGAAGCTTTCTTT. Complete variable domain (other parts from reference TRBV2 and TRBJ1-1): EPEVTQTPSHQVTQMGQEVILRCVPISNHLYFYWYRQILGQKVEFLVSFYNNEISEKSEIFDDQFSVERPDGSNFTLKIRSTKLEDSAMYFCASRGNRGLNTEAFFGQGTRLTVV.

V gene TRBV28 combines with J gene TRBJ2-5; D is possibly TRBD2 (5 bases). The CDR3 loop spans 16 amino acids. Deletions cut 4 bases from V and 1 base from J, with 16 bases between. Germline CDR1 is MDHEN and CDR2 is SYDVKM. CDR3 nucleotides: TGTGCCAGCAGTTCACGGACTGGATTGCCCCAAGAGACCCAGTACTTC. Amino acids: CASSSRTGLPQETQYF.

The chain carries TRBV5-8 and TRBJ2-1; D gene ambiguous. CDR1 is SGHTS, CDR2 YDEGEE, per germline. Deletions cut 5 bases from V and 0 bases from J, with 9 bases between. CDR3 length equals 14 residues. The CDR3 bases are TGTGCCAGCAGATCCCAGAGCTCCTACAATGAGCAGTTCTTC. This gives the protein CASRSQSSYNEQFF. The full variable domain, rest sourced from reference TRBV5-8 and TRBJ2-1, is EAGVTQSPTHLIKTRGQQATLRCSPISGHTSVYWYQQALGLGLQFLLWYDEGEERNRGNFPPRFSGRQFPNYSSELNVNALELEDSALYLCASRSQSSYNEQFFGPGTRLTVL.

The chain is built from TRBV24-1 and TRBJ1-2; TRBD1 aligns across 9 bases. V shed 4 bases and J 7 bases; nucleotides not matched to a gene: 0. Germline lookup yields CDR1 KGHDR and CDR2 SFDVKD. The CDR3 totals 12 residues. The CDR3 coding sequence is TGTGCCACCAGTGAGGGACAGGGTGGCTACACCTTC. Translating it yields CATSEGQGGYTF.

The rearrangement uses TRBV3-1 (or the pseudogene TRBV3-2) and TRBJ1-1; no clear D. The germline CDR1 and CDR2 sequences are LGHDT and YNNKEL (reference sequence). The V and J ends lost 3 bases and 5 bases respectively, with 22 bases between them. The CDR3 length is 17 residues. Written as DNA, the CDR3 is TGTGCCAGCAGCCATACCATAAGACCGGGCAAGGAGACTGAAGCTTTCTTT. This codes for CASSHTIRPGKETEAFF.

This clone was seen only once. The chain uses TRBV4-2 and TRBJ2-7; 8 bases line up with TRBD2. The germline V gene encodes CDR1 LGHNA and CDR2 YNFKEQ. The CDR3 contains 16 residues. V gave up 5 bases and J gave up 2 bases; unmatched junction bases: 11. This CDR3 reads CASSATSGTRAYEQYF. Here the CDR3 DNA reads TGTGCCAGCAGCGCAACCTCGGGGACTAGGGCCTACGAGCAGTACTTC.